This T cell receptor beta chain was sequenced in a study of OX40 agonist ivuxolimab in advanced cancers. Regarding the study as a whole: By week 6 at 0.1 to 3.0 mg/kg, blood CD4+ and CD8+ T cells had expanded clonally. CD8+ T cells (on average) carried more expanded clones than CD4+ T cells.

V was clipped by 3 bases and J by 5 bases, with 10 bases between them. CDR3 length: 13 amino acids. In germline, CDR1 is ENHRY, CDR2 SYGVKD. With baseline, cycle 4 day 1, and cycle 7 day 1 as timepoints, blood was sampled. This clone appeared once. The antigen is not known. TCRdb's copy holds only in-frame clones and misses some; the assay was immunoSEQ multiplex PCR. The sample has approximately 35,000 clones, under 80% seen once. The rearrangement uses TRBV10-3 and TRBJ2-5; D is unclear. The sequence was collected from an adult with an advanced solid tumor such as melanoma, head and neck, liver or kidney cancer. The specimen comprised CD4+ or CD8+ T cells sorted from blood, sampled in a trial of the OX40 agonist ivuxolimab. CDR3 sequence reads: CAISDLGYETQYF. CDR3 coding DNA: TGTGCCATCAGTGATTTAGGGTACGAGACCCAGTACTTC.